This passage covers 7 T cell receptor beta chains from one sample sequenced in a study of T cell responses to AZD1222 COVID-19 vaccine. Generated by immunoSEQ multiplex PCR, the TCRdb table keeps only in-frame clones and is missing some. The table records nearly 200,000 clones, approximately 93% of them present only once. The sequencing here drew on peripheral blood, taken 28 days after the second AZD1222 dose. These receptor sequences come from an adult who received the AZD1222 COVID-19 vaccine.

The CDR3 protein is CASSPYRGRDANEQFF. Here the CDR3 DNA reads TGTGCCAGCAGCCCGTACAGGGGGCGCGATGCAAATGAGCAGTTCTTC. The chain employs TRBV14 and TRBJ2-1; 9 bases are a match to TRBD1. CDR1 SGHDN and CDR2 FVKESK come from the germline V gene. V gave up 4 bases and J gave up 7 bases; unmatched junction bases: 11. The CDR3 is made up of 16 amino acids.

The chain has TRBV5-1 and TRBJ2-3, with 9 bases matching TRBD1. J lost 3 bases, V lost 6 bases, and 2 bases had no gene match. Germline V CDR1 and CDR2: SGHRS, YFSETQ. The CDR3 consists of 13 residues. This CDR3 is CASKGQGTDTQYF. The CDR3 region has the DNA TGCGCCAGCAAGGGACAGGGAACAGATACGCAGTATTTT.

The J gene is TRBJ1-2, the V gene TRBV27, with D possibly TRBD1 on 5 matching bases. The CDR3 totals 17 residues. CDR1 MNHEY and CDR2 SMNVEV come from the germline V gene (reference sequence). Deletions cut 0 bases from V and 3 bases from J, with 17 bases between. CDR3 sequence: CASSLSIVGRGDYGYTF. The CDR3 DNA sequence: TGTGCCAGCAGTTTATCGATAGTTGGGAGGGGCGACTATGGCTACACCTTC.

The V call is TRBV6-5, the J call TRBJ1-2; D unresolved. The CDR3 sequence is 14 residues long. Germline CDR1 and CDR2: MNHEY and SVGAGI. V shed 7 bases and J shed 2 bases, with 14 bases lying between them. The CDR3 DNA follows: TGTGCCAGCATGCAGCCGCAAAGAAACTATGGCTACACCTTC. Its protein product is CASMQPQRNYGYTF.

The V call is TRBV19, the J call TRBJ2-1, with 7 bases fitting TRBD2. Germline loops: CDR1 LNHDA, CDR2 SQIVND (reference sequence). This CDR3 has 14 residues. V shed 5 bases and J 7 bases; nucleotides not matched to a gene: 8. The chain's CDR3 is CASSPGGARNEQFF. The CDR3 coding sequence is TGTGCCAGTAGTCCGGGGGGAGCTCGGAATGAGCAGTTCTTC.

This CDR3 is CASSQGGAPTF. In DNA, the CDR3 is TGTGCCAGTAGTCAGGGCGGAGCCCCTACCTTC. The chain uses TRBV19 and TRBJ1-2, with a weak D call TRBD1 (5 bases). The length of the CDR3 is 11 residues. Trimming cost V 5 bases and J 14 bases, with 15 bases left between them. Germline assignment: CDR1 LNHDA and CDR2 SQIVND (reference sequence). Complete variable domain (other parts from reference TRBV19 and TRBJ1-2): DGGITQSPKYLFRKEGQNVTLSCEQNLNHDAMYWYRQDPGQGLRLIYYSQIVNDFQKGDIAEGYSVSREKKESFPLTVTSAQKNPTAFYLCASSQGGAPTFGSGTRLTVV.

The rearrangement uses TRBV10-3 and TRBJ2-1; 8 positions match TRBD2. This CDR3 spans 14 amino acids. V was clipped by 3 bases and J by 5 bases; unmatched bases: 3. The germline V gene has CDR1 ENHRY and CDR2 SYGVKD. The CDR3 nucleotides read TGTGCCATCAGTGAACGGGGGGGGAACAATGAGCAGTTCTTC. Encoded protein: CAISERGGNNEQFF.